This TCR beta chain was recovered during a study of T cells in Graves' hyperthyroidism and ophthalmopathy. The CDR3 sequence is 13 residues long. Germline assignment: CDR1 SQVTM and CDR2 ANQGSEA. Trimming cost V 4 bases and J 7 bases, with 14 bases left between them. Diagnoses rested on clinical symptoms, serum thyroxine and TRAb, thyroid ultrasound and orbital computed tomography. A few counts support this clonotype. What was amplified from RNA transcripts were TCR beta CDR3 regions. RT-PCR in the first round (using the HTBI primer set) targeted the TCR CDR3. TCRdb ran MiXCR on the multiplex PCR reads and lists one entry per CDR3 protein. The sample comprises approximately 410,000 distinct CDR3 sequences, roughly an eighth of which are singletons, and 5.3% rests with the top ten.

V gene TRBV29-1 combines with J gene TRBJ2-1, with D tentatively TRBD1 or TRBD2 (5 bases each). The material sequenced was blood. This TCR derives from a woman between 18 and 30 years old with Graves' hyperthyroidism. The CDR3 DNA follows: TGCAGCGTTGTTGGGGGTACACCGAATGAGCAGTTCTTC. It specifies CSVVGGTPNEQFF.